A selection of T cell receptor beta chains follows, all from one sample in a study of T cells in Graves' hyperthyroidism and ophthalmopathy. TCRdb reanalysed the multiplex PCR reads using MiXCR and keeps one entry per CDR3 protein. The sample lists around 720,000 distinct CDR3 sequences, around a third seen once, with less than 35% in the top ten. The sample was blood. The receptors were sampled from a woman in her 40s with Graves' hyperthyroidism. The CDR3 runs from the conserved cysteine through the conserved F or W. The D gene is left open where the match is weak. Only some rows state a clone size, as once, few, many or a class for expanded clones.

V gene: TRBV20-1
clone size: .
J gene: TRBJ1-1
D gene: .
CDR3 length: 16
CDR3 protein: CSASDPYPQGGTEAFF
CDR3 DNA: TGCAGTGCTAGCGACCCTTACCCCCAAGGGGGCACTGAAGCTTTCTTT

V gene: TRBV12-3/TRBV12-4
clone size: few
J gene: TRBJ1-1
D gene: .
CDR3 length: 13
CDR3 protein: CASRNRALRAAFF
CDR3 DNA: TGTGCCAGCAGAAACCGGGCCCTAAGGGCAGCTTTCTTT

V gene: TRBV7-9
clone size: .
J gene: TRBJ1-5
D gene: .
CDR3 length: 12
CDR3 protein: CASSFWMGKQHF
CDR3 DNA: TGTGCCAGCAGCTTTTGGATGGGCAAACAGCATTTT

V gene: TRBV14
clone size: .
J gene: TRBJ2-7
D gene: .
CDR3 length: 13
CDR3 protein: CASSQVRPGEQYF
CDR3 DNA: TGTGCCAGCAGCCAAGTTCGACCGGGGGAGCAGTACTTC

V gene: TRBV6-1
clone size: .
J gene: TRBJ1-1
D gene: TRBD1
CDR3 length: 16
CDR3 protein: CASSPPGQGIGGEAFF
CDR3 DNA: TGTGCCAGCAGTCCACCGGGACAGGGAATCGGCGGTGAAGCTTTCTTT

V gene: TRBV2
clone size: .
J gene: TRBJ1-1
D gene: .
CDR3 length: 12
CDR3 protein: CASRKRGTEAFF
CDR3 DNA: TGTGCCAGCAGAAAAAGGGGGACTGAAGCTTTCTTT

V gene: TRBV20-1
clone size: .
J gene: TRBJ1-6
D gene: .
CDR3 length: 19
CDR3 protein: CSARPTGTVYSSYNSPLHF
CDR3 DNA: TGCAGTGCTAGACCGACCGGGACGGTTTACAGCTCCTATAATTCACCCCTCCACTTT

V gene: TRBV7-9
clone size: few
J gene: TRBJ1-1
D gene: .
CDR3 length: 15
CDR3 protein: CASSVMMPGLTEAFF
CDR3 DNA: TGTGCCAGCAGCGTCATGATGCCCGGGCTAACTGAAGCTTTCTTT

V gene: TRBV9
clone size: .
J gene: TRBJ1-1
D gene: .
CDR3 length: 15
CDR3 protein: CASSGGQGGGTEAFF
CDR3 DNA: TGTGCCAGCAGCGGAGGTCAGGGAGGGGGCACTGAAGCTTTCTTT

V gene: TRBV11-1
clone size: .
J gene: TRBJ1-2
D gene: TRBD1
CDR3 length: 16
CDR3 protein: CASSLDGQGVFDGYTF
CDR3 DNA: TGTGCCAGCAGCTTAGACGGACAGGGGGTTTTTGATGGCTACACCTTC

V gene: TRBV15
clone size: few
J gene: TRBJ1-6
D gene: .
CDR3 length: 13
CDR3 protein: CATSRDRVSPLHF
CDR3 DNA: TGTGCCACCAGCAGAGATCGAGTCTCACCCCTCCACTTT

V gene: TRBV7-2
clone size: .
J gene: TRBJ1-1
D gene: TRBD1
CDR3 length: 16
CDR3 protein: CASSYRGQGRVTEAFF
CDR3 DNA: TGTGCCAGCAGCTACCGGGGACAGGGAAGAGTCACTGAAGCTTTCTTT

V gene: TRBV5-1
clone size: .
J gene: TRBJ2-3
D gene: .
CDR3 length: 16
CDR3 protein: CASSLERGSRTDTQYF
CDR3 DNA: TGCGCCAGCAGCTTGGAGAGGGGCAGTCGCACAGATACGCAGTATTTT

V gene: TRBV2
clone size: .
J gene: TRBJ2-7
D gene: TRBD2
CDR3 length: 15
CDR3 protein: CASSSGLAGESEQYF
CDR3 DNA: TGTGCCAGCAGCTCAGGACTAGCGGGAGAAAGCGAGCAGTACTTC

V gene: TRBV10-3
clone size: .
J gene: TRBJ1-2
D gene: TRBD1
CDR3 length: 14
CDR3 protein: CATRTGGRGYGYTF
CDR3 DNA: TGTGCCACCCGGACAGGGGGCAGGGGCTATGGCTACACCTTC

V gene: TRBV24-1
clone size: .
J gene: TRBJ2-7
D gene: TRBD1
CDR3 length: 17
CDR3 protein: CATSPGTGITITYEQYF
CDR3 DNA: TGTGCCACCAGTCCGGGGACAGGGATTACGATTACCTACGAGCAGTACTTC

V gene: TRBV19
clone size: .
J gene: TRBJ1-1
D gene: TRBD1
CDR3 length: 16
CDR3 protein: CASSYPPTGPNTEAFF
CDR3 DNA: TGTGCCAGCAGTTACCCTCCGACAGGGCCGAACACTGAAGCTTTCTTT

V gene: TRBV12-3/TRBV12-4
clone size: .
J gene: TRBJ2-2
D gene: TRBD1
CDR3 length: 15
CDR3 protein: CASSDRDSNTGELFF
CDR3 DNA: TGTGCCAGCAGCGACAGGGATTCGAACACCGGGGAGCTGTTTTTT

V gene: TRBV10-3
clone size: .
J gene: TRBJ2-7
D gene: .
CDR3 length: 13
CDR3 protein: CAISAQDGYEQYF
CDR3 DNA: TGTGCCATCAGTGCCCAGGACGGGTACGAGCAGTACTTC

V gene: TRBV20-1
clone size: many
J gene: TRBJ1-2
D gene: .
CDR3 length: 13
CDR3 protein: CSASLLGSAGYTF
CDR3 DNA: TGCAGTGCTAGTCTTCTCGGGTCGGCGGGCTACACCTTC

V gene: TRBV7-6
clone size: many
J gene: TRBJ1-5
D gene: .
CDR3 length: 14
CDR3 protein: CASSDGYSNQPQHF
CDR3 DNA: TGTGCCAGCAGCGACGGTTATAGCAATCAGCCCCAGCATTTT

V gene: TRBV19
clone size: .
J gene: TRBJ2-7
D gene: TRBD1
CDR3 length: 14
CDR3 protein: CASNTGQGNYEQYF
CDR3 DNA: TGTGCCAGTAACACGGGACAGGGTAACTACGAGCAGTACTTC

V gene: TRBV7-9
clone size: many
J gene: TRBJ1-2
D gene: .
CDR3 length: 14
CDR3 protein: CASSWGYVNYGYTF
CDR3 DNA: TGTGCCAGCAGCTGGGGGTATGTGAACTATGGCTACACCTTC

V gene: TRBV4-1
clone size: few
J gene: TRBJ2-7
D gene: TRBD1
CDR3 length: 14
CDR3 protein: CASSPGGQGIGQYF
CDR3 DNA: TGCGCCAGCAGCCCAGGGGGACAGGGGATCGGGCAGTACTTC

V gene: TRBV12-3/TRBV12-4
clone size: many
J gene: TRBJ2-2
D gene: TRBD1
CDR3 length: 15
CDR3 protein: CASSFGQGGTGELFF
CDR3 DNA: TGTGCCAGCAGCTTCGGACAGGGAGGAACCGGGGAGCTGTTTTTT

V gene: TRBV7-6
clone size: many
J gene: TRBJ1-2
D gene: .
CDR3 length: 17
CDR3 protein: CASSLAFPGHRVFGYTF
CDR3 DNA: TGTGCCAGCAGCTTAGCCTTCCCGGGTCACAGGGTGTTTGGCTACACCTTC

V gene: TRBV10-3
clone size: few
J gene: TRBJ2-1
D gene: TRBD1
CDR3 length: 16
CDR3 protein: CAISPATGTGANEQFF
CDR3 DNA: TGTGCCATCAGTCCAGCGACCGGGACAGGGGCCAATGAGCAGTTCTTC

V gene: TRBV13
clone size: .
J gene: TRBJ1-2
D gene: .
CDR3 length: 17
CDR3 protein: CASSPLSPSVTAYGYTF
CDR3 DNA: TGTGCCAGCAGCCCATTATCCCCCTCAGTTACTGCCTATGGCTACACCTTC

V gene: TRBV7-2
clone size: many
J gene: TRBJ2-7
D gene: TRBD2
CDR3 length: 15
CDR3 protein: CASSFTSGSYYEQYF
CDR3 DNA: TGTGCCAGCAGCTTCACTAGCGGGAGTTATTACGAGCAGTACTTC

V gene: TRBV12-3/TRBV12-4
clone size: .
J gene: TRBJ2-1
D gene: .
CDR3 length: 15
CDR3 protein: CASSFPDNSYNEQFF
CDR3 DNA: TGTGCCAGCAGTTTTCCGGACAATTCCTACAATGAGCAGTTCTTC

V gene: TRBV9
clone size: many
J gene: TRBJ2-5
D gene: .
CDR3 length: 13
CDR3 protein: CASSVMKEETQYF
CDR3 DNA: TGTGCCAGCAGCGTAATGAAGGAAGAGACCCAGTACTTC

V gene: TRBV6-5
clone size: many
J gene: TRBJ1-5
D gene: .
CDR3 length: 12
CDR3 protein: CASSATGRPQHF
CDR3 DNA: TGTGCCAGCAGTGCGACAGGCAGGCCCCAGCATTTT

V gene: TRBV29-1
clone size: many
J gene: TRBJ2-2
D gene: .
CDR3 length: 12
CDR3 protein: CSVEGNTGELFF
CDR3 DNA: TGCAGCGTTGAGGGGAACACCGGGGAGCTGTTTTTT

V gene: TRBV10-3
clone size: many
J gene: TRBJ1-3
D gene: .
CDR3 length: 14
CDR3 protein: CAISDKGSGNTIYF
CDR3 DNA: TGTGCCATCAGTGATAAGGGATCTGGAAACACCATATATTTT

V gene: TRBV4-1
clone size: .
J gene: TRBJ1-1
D gene: .
CDR3 length: 16
CDR3 protein: CASSQDSKGTWSEAFF
CDR3 DNA: TGCGCCAGCAGCCAAGATAGTAAGGGGACCTGGTCTGAAGCTTTCTTT

V gene: TRBV19
clone size: .
J gene: TRBJ1-2
D gene: .
CDR3 length: 14
CDR3 protein: CATLQGKTNYGYTF
CDR3 DNA: TGTGCCACTCTCCAGGGGAAAACTAACTATGGCTACACCTTC

V gene: TRBV19
clone size: many
J gene: TRBJ2-5
D gene: .
CDR3 length: 12
CDR3 protein: CASSTGQETQYF
CDR3 DNA: TGTGCCAGCAGCACGGGACAAGAGACCCAGTACTTC

V gene: TRBV11-2
clone size: few
J gene: TRBJ2-7
D gene: .
CDR3 length: 14
CDR3 protein: CASSPDRHNYEQYF
CDR3 DNA: TGTGCCAGCAGCCCTGACAGGCACAACTACGAGCAGTACTTC

V gene: TRBV10-1
clone size: many
J gene: TRBJ1-1
D gene: .
CDR3 length: 13
CDR3 protein: CASSENRVAEAFF
CDR3 DNA: TGCGCCAGCAGTGAGAACAGGGTGGCTGAAGCTTTCTTT

V gene: TRBV15
clone size: many
J gene: TRBJ1-2
D gene: .
CDR3 length: 13
CDR3 protein: CATSRESGYGYTF
CDR3 DNA: TGTGCCACCAGCAGAGAAAGCGGCTATGGCTACACCTTC

V gene: TRBV6-2/TRBV6-3
clone size: .
J gene: TRBJ1-5
D gene: TRBD1
CDR3 length: 14
CDR3 protein: CASTDGQGDQPQHF
CDR3 DNA: TGTGCCAGCACCGATGGACAGGGAGATCAGCCCCAGCATTTT

V gene: TRBV7-9
clone size: many
J gene: TRBJ1-2
D gene: .
CDR3 length: 18
CDR3 protein: CASSGIRGPSGEGYGYTF
CDR3 DNA: TGTGCCAGCAGCGGAATAAGGGGACCTTCAGGGGAAGGCTATGGCTACACCTTC

V gene: TRBV7-3
clone size: .
J gene: TRBJ2-3
D gene: TRBD2
CDR3 length: 17
CDR3 protein: CASSLGLQAGASDTQYF
CDR3 DNA: TGTGCCAGCAGCCTCGGTCTTCAAGCGGGAGCGTCAGATACGCAGTATTTT

V gene: TRBV25-1
clone size: .
J gene: TRBJ1-3
D gene: .
CDR3 length: 14
CDR3 protein: CASSYSASGNTIYF
CDR3 DNA: TGTGCCAGCAGTTATTCGGCTTCTGGAAACACCATATATTTT

V gene: TRBV7-2
clone size: many
J gene: TRBJ1-1
D gene: .
CDR3 length: 12
CDR3 protein: CASSLAVGTAFF
CDR3 DNA: TGTGCCAGCAGCTTAGCGGTGGGGACGGCTTTCTTT

V gene: TRBV10-3
clone size: many
J gene: TRBJ1-2
D gene: .
CDR3 length: 15
CDR3 protein: CAISDVSEGDNGYTF
CDR3 DNA: TGTGCCATCAGTGACGTCTCTGAGGGAGACAATGGCTACACCTTC

V gene: TRBV20-1
clone size: few
J gene: TRBJ2-7
D gene: TRBD2
CDR3 length: 16
CDR3 protein: CSAPTFVREGQGEQYF
CDR3 DNA: TGCAGTGCTCCTACGTTTGTGCGGGAGGGCCAAGGGGAGCAGTACTTC

V gene: TRBV16
clone size: many
J gene: TRBJ1-5
D gene: .
CDR3 length: 14
CDR3 protein: CASSQQSSNQPQHF
CDR3 DNA: TGTGCCAGCAGCCAACAGAGTAGCAATCAGCCCCAGCATTTT

V gene: TRBV19
clone size: many
J gene: TRBJ1-1
D gene: .
CDR3 length: 13
CDR3 protein: CASSPPSGTEAFF
CDR3 DNA: TGTGCCAGTAGTCCCCCCTCCGGGACTGAAGCTTTCTTT

V gene: TRBV7-2
clone size: .
J gene: TRBJ2-1
D gene: .
CDR3 length: 15
CDR3 protein: CASSLGMSSYNEQFF
CDR3 DNA: TGTGCCAGCAGCTTAGGCATGAGCTCCTACAATGAGCAGTTCTTC

V gene: TRBV4-3
clone size: few
J gene: TRBJ2-6
D gene: TRBD1
CDR3 length: 16
CDR3 protein: CASRRTGAAGANVLTF
CDR3 DNA: TGCGCCAGCAGAAGGACAGGGGCGGCTGGGGCCAACGTCCTGACTTTC

V gene: TRBV12-3/TRBV12-4
clone size: few
J gene: TRBJ1-5
D gene: .
CDR3 length: 17
CDR3 protein: CASSFRSFRQVGQPQHF
CDR3 DNA: TGTGCCAGCAGTTTCCGGTCTTTCCGACAGGTGGGACAGCCCCAGCATTTT

V gene: TRBV11-1
clone size: many
J gene: TRBJ1-6
D gene: TRBD1
CDR3 length: 14
CDR3 protein: CASSYDRGKSPLHF
CDR3 DNA: TGTGCCAGCAGCTACGACAGGGGGAAATCACCCCTCCACTTT